This TCR beta chain was retrieved from a study of response to subunit inactivated influenza vaccine. Germline CDR1 reads SGHRS; CDR2 reads YFSETQ. After removal of 4 bases from V and 7 bases from J, the junction contained 6 bases not matched to a gene. There are 13 residues in the CDR3. TCRdb reanalysed the RT-PCR reads using MiXCR and keeps one entry per CDR3 protein. Of fewer than 700,000 distinct CDR3 sequences in the sample, 10% to 15% are singletons; the top ten hold about an eighth. The chain links TRBV5-1 to TRBJ2-3; 7 positions agree with TRBD2. Material: PBMCs from blood, obtained more than 35 days after vaccination. The receptor was derived from a man between 50 and 59 years old who received an inactivated influenza vaccine. The CDR3 nucleotides are TGCGCCAGCAGCCTGGGGGGGTCGAATACGCAGTATTTT. Translation gives CASSLGGSNTQYF.